The 2 T cell receptor beta chains below all came from one sample that was sequenced in a study of shared clonotypes between healthy human individuals. This table comes from immunoSEQ multiplex PCR, and its TCRdb copy is limited to in-frame clones, with some not included. The sample lists around 1.5 million clones; approximately 98% were seen once. The sample consisted of naive CD4+ T cells sorted from blood. Subset here: CD45RA+ positively selected. The receptors stem from a man aged 30 to 39 in good health.

The chain is built from TRBV5-1 and TRBJ2-3, with TRBD2 as a possible D gene (5 bases). This CDR3 has 15 amino acids. Trimming took off 2 bases at V and 0 bases at J, with 10 bases between the two ends. From germline, CDR1 is SGHRS and CDR2 YFSETQ. CDR3 DNA sequence: TGCGCCAGCAGCTTTTATGGGGAGAGCACAGATACGCAGTATTTT. It translates to CASSFYGESTDTQYF.

The chain couples TRBV6-1 to TRBJ1-5; D may be TRBD1 (5 bases). Germline CDR1 reads MNHNS; CDR2 reads SASEGT. Trimming took off 4 bases at V and 2 bases at J, with 18 bases between the two ends. The CDR3 is 17 residues long. The CDR3: CASSGHGAGTGNQPQHF. The CDR3 coding sequence is TGTGCCAGCAGTGGCCACGGTGCTGGGACTGGCAATCAGCCCCAGCATTTT.